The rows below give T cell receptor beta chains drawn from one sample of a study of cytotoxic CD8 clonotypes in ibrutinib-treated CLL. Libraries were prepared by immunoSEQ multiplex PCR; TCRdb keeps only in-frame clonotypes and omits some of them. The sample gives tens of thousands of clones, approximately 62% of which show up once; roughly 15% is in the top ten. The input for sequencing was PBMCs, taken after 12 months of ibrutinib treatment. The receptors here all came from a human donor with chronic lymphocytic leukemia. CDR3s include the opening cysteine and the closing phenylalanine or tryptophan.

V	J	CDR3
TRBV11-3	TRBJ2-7	CASSLTSRDGQYF
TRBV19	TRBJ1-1	CASSIGTSTAAGAFF
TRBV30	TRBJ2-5	CAWSGNSGGWETQYF
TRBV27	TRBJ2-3	CASSLRGYTDTQYF
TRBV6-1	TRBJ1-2	CASSDTGVNYGYTF
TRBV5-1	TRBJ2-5	CASRESAETQYF
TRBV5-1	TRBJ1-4	CASSFGPSGLSLFF
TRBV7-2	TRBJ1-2	CASSLSEDYGYTF
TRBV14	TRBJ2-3	CASSQDMGLRTDTQYF
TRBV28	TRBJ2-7	CASSFLSGGTYEQYF
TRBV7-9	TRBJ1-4	CASSPLTGTKEKLFF
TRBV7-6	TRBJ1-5	CASSLGGYSNQPQHF
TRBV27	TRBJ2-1	CASSSHRGVGEQFF
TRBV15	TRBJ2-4	CATSRGGRESHIQYF
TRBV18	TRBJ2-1	CASSPHQGDEQFF
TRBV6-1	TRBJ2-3	CASSAKTGDYTDTQYF
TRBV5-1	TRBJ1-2	CASSRDSFNYGYTF
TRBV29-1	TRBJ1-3	CSVGGPGRGNTIYF
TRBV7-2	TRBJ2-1	CASSPEGRGEQFF
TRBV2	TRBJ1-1	CASRSGKRGAEAFF
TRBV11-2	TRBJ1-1	CASSLRDSMGEAFF
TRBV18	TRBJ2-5	CASSPGQIQYF
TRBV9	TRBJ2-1	CASSVAQDIYNEQFF
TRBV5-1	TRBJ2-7	CASSLGVPYEQYF
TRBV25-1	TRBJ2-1	CASSEGASMNEQFF
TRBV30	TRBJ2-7	CAWSGDRDNEQYF
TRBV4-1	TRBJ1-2	CASSQAGQGANYGYTF
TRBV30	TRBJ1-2	CAWRDGGVGPGYTF
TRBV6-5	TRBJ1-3	CASQGGISGNTIYF
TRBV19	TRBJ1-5	CASSPGQLDQPQHF
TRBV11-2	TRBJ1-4	CASSLGGGAEKLFF
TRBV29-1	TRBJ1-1	CSVDSRGANTEAFF
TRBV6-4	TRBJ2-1	CASSRPGQGNSNEQFF
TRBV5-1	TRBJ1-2	CASSLGTGSGLRGYTF
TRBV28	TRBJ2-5	CAEGEGETQYF
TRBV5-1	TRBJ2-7	CASRPFGTSSVYEQYF
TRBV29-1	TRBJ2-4	CSVIAGLAKNIQYF
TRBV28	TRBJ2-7	CASSFRGSYEQYF
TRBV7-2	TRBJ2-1	CASSQAAGKQFF
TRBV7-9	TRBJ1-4	CASSQDRNEKLFF